The clone carrying this T cell receptor (beta chain) was recorded at least ten times. The sample's time point: blood at routine non-recurrence follow-up after resection. TCRdb itself ran the 5' RACE reads through MiXCR, one entry per CDR3 protein. The sample includes 15,000 to 20,000 distinct CDR3 sequences, less than 12% seen only once; the top ten take about 38%. This sample was included in a study of spatial heterogeneity in lung cancer. Germline CDR1 reads SEHNR; CDR2 reads FQNEAQ (reference sequence). The length of the CDR3 is 13 residues. The J segment lost 6 bases and the V segment lost 0 bases, leaving 1 base of the junction unmatched.

Sequenced material: PBMCs, taken at follow-up. The chain employs TRBV7-9 and TRBJ1-2; 7 bases map to TRBD1. This TCR was recovered from a female donor with early-stage non-small cell lung cancer. The CDR3 reads CASSLAGGNGYTF. CDR3 DNA sequence: TGTGCCAGCAGCTTAGCAGGGGGCAATGGCTACACCTTC. The variable domain in full, completed from reference TRBV7-9 and TRBJ1-2, reads DTGVSQNPRHKITKRGQNVTFRCDPISEHNRLYWYRQTLGQGPEFLTYFQNEAQLEKSRLLSDRFSAERPKGSFSTLEIQRTEQGDSAMYLCASSLAGGNGYTFGSGTRLTVV.